This T cell receptor (beta chain) was captured by sequencing in a study of neurological immune-mediated disorders. V gave up 5 bases and J gave up 2 bases, with 14 bases separating them. CDR1 and CDR2 (germline): SEHNR, FQNEAQ (reference sequence). The CDR3 sequence is 15 residues long. The table lists this clonotype with many counts. Its antigen is unidentified. Synthesis of cDNA was accomplished via 5'RACE employing 10-nucleotide random UMIs. MiXCR, applied by TCRdb to the 5' RACE reads, yields one record per CDR3 protein. Of about 62,000 distinct CDR3 sequences listed, around 5.2% are singletons. The unsorted libraries originated from 2 million PBMCs kept at -80 C. Study-wide results and limits: Grouping of repertoires by phylogeny put those of 18 of 34 multiple sclerosis patients into a single related-CDR3 cluster, a possible signature.

This chain joins TRBV7-9 and TRBJ2-3; D gene uncertain. The specimen was PBMCs. The source is a woman in her forties or fifties with multiple sclerosis. CDR3 sequence (DNA): TGTGCCAGCAGCCCCCGGAAGTTTGACACAGATACGCAGTATTTT. Translated, it gives CASSPRKFDTDTQYF. Drawing the rest from reference TRBV7-9 and TRBJ2-3, the complete variable domain is DTGVSQNPRHKITKRGQNVTFRCDPISEHNRLYWYRQTLGQGPEFLTYFQNEAQLEKSRLLSDRFSAERPKGSFSTLEIQRTEQGDSAMYLCASSPRKFDTDTQYFGPGTRLTVL.